Below, 20 T cell receptor beta chains from the same sample are listed, as sequenced in a study of Graves' ophthalmopathy and Graves' hyperthyroidism (dated by TCRdb to the late 2010s). Sequencing instrument: Illumina HiSeq 2000. For repertoire sequencing, TCR beta CDR3 regions were amplified from RNA transcripts. A first-round RT-PCR used HTBI primers with the Qiagen OneStep RT-PCR kit, followed by a second-round multiplex PCR, size selection and purification. TCRdb applied fastp at Q25 and MiXCR to the public reads, then kept only in-frame beta chains. When rows share a CDR3 protein, they turn into one entry using the most common DNA and genes. In this sample the table shows over 450,000 distinct CDR3 sequences, 13% to 15% of which occur a single time. 8% to 10% of the sample goes to the ten largest clones. The sample consisted of blood. The origin of the receptors is a woman in her thirties with Graves' ophthalmopathy. Donor details come from another sample of the same person, matched by shared clones.

This clonotype was observed at least ten times. This chain joins TRBV6-1 and TRBJ1-2, with D maybe TRBD1 (6 bases). V shed 1 base and J shed 5 bases, with 11 bases lying between them. This CDR3 has 14 amino acids. Germline V gene sequence: CDR1 MNHNS, CDR2 SASEGT. CDR3 sequence (DNA): TGTGCCAGCAGTGAAGACAGGGTTCTATATGGCTACACCTTC. Translating it yields CASSEDRVLYGYTF.

The V and J genes are TRBV20-1 and TRBJ1-1; 8 bases match TRBD1. CDR1 DFQATT and CDR2 SNEGSKA come from the germline V gene (reference sequence). The junction had 6 bases not matched to a gene; V was cut back by 3 bases and J by 0 bases. The CDR3 spans 15 residues. CDR3 coding DNA: TGCAGTGCTAGCATGACAGGGGTCATGAACACTGAAGCTTTCTTT. Protein: CSASMTGVMNTEAFF.

This clonotype has at least ten counts. This chain joins TRBV4-1 and TRBJ1-1; perhaps TRBD1 as D (5 bases). CDR3 size: 11 residues. From germline, CDR1 is MGHRA and CDR2 YSYEKL. The V end lost 5 bases, the J end lost 10 bases, and 11 bases lay between the germline ends. CDR3 nucleotides: TGCGCCAGCAGCTTGGGGGTACGAGCTTTCTTT. It encodes CASSLGVRAFF.

This clonotype was detected ten times or more. The chain combines TRBV18 with TRBJ1-6, with 8 bases that match TRBD1. The trim removed 6 bases at V and 7 bases at J, leaving 5 bases unmatched. In germline, CDR1 is KGHSH, CDR2 LQKENI. This CDR3 has 14 amino acids. The CDR3 DNA reads as TGTGCCAGCTCCCTGGACAGGGACAATTCACCCCTCCACTTT. Its protein product is CASSLDRDNSPLHF.

A word on this clonotype: This may come from a read error, since a much larger clone is one base off. This sequence joins TRBV28 and TRBJ1-2; 7 positions match TRBD1. The CDR3 has 16 residues. CDR1 and CDR2 (germline): MDHEN, SYDVKM. Written as DNA, the CDR3 is TGTGCCAGCAGTTTGCCCCGGGACAGCCTCTTAAGGGGCTACAGCTTC. It encodes CASSLPRDSLLRGYSF.

V usage is TRBV27 and J usage is TRBJ2-7, with TRBD1 identical over 9 bases. The CDR3 totals 15 residues. J lost 3 bases, V lost 5 bases, and 8 bases had no gene match. Germline V gene lookup returns CDR1 MNHEY and CDR2 SMNVEV (reference sequence). This CDR3 reads CASSPDRGGLYEQYF. CDR3 in DNA: TGTGCCAGCAGTCCGGACAGGGGAGGACTCTACGAGCAGTACTTC.

The sample holds many counts of this clonotype. The chain joins TRBV6-5 to TRBJ1-1, with 7 bases fitting TRBD1. V was clipped by 2 bases and J by 8 bases; unmatched bases: 8. Germline lookup yields CDR1 MNHEY and CDR2 SVGAGI. The CDR3 has 14 amino acids. CDR3 in amino acids: CASSYPTTGSEAFF. CDR3 nucleotide sequence: TGTGCCAGCAGTTACCCCACGACAGGGTCCGAAGCTTTCTTT.

A few counts support this clonotype. V and J are TRBV30 and TRBJ1-1; perhaps TRBD1 as D (5 bases). V lost 0 bases, J lost 1 base, and 9 bases lay in between. The CDR3 has 14 residues. CDR1 is GTSNPN, CDR2 SVGIG, per germline (reference sequence). This CDR3 reads CAWSVGVWNTEAFF. CDR3 nucleotides: TGTGCCTGGAGTGTGGGGGTCTGGAACACTGAAGCTTTCTTT.

There are many counts of this clonotype. The chain carries TRBV7-8 and TRBJ2-5; 14 nucleotides align to TRBD2. Looked up from germline, CDR1 is SGHVS and CDR2 is FQNEAQ. CDR3 size: 19 residues. The junction had 9 bases not matched to a gene; V was cut back by 3 bases and J by 0 bases. CDR3 nucleotides: TGTGCCAGCAGCTTTTTTGCGACTAGCGGGGGGGGAAACCAAGAGACCCAGTACTTC. This translates into CASSFFATSGGGNQETQYF.

Many counts were recorded for this clonotype. The chain employs TRBV28 and TRBJ2-7; 8 nucleotides line up with TRBD1. Germline lookup yields CDR1 MDHEN and CDR2 SYDVKM. V trimming: 9 bases; J trimming: 1 base; junction bases outside the gene matches: 20. There are 18 residues in the CDR3. Here the CDR3 reads CASYPSSGDGTGSYEQYF. CDR3 nucleotide sequence: TGTGCCAGTTACCCATCTTCCGGCGACGGGACAGGTTCCTACGAGCAGTACTTC.

This clonotype has ten or more counts. The chain couples TRBV2 to TRBJ1-5; possibly TRBD1 for D (6 bases). V was shortened by 4 bases and J by 4 bases, with 14 bases between the two germline ends. The CDR3 totals 15 residues. Germline lookup yields CDR1 SNHLY and CDR2 FYNNEI. CDR3 in amino acids: CASSVLGRGNQPQHF. Here the CDR3 DNA reads TGTGCCAGCAGTGTCCTGGGCAGGGGAAATCAGCCCCAGCATTTT.

The CDR3 sequence: CASSSRTSGLTQYF. In nucleotides, the CDR3 is TGTGCCAGCAGCTCGAGGACTAGCGGCTTGACCCAGTACTTC. The V call is TRBV7-2, the J call TRBJ2-5; 10 bases match TRBD2. The CDR3 is made up of 14 amino acids. Germline values: CDR1 SGHTA, CDR2 FQGNSA. The trim removed 4 bases at V and 7 bases at J, leaving 6 bases unmatched.

This clonotype showed up many times. The chain employs TRBV28 and TRBJ1-5; D is ambiguous. Germline V lookup: CDR1 MDHEN, CDR2 SYDVKM. The length of the CDR3 is 14 residues. V lost 7 bases to trimming and J lost 0 bases, with 10 bases between them. In nucleotides, the CDR3 is TGTGCCAGCAAAGAGTCTCATAGCAATCAGCCCCAGCATTTT. Translation: CASKESHSNQPQHF.

This clonotype has ten or more counts. A read error may account for a junction end that differs from germline. The chain is built from TRBV2 and TRBJ1-1; D gene unclear. From germline, CDR1 is SNHLY and CDR2 FYNNEI. The CDR3 totals 10 residues. The CDR3 DNA reads TGTACCAGCAGTGATGATGAAGCTTTCTTT. Amino acids: CTSSDDEAFF.

Many counts were recorded for this clonotype. The chain couples TRBV7-2 to TRBJ2-5; 10 positions match TRBD2. Losses at the gene ends were 3 bases for V and 5 bases for J; bases not matched to a gene: 9. From germline, CDR1 is SGHTA and CDR2 FQGNSA. The CDR3 runs 16 residues. The CDR3 loop reads CASSFGLAGDSETQYF. For the CDR3, the DNA is TGTGCCAGCAGCTTCGGTCTAGCGGGGGACTCGGAGACCCAGTACTTC.

This clonotype was seen at least ten times. This chain uses TRBV27 with TRBJ1-2; the match to TRBD1 covers 7 bases. The ends lost 3 bases at V and 8 bases at J; junction bases unmatched: 12. Germline V gene data show CDR1 as MNHEY and CDR2 as SMNVEV (reference sequence). The CDR3 runs 15 residues. CDR3: CASSLLGTAGLGYTF. The CDR3 region has the DNA TGTGCCAGCAGTTTGTTGGGGACAGCAGGTCTCGGCTACACCTTC.

This clonotype was recorded a few times. This sequence joins TRBV11-2 and TRBJ2-6; 9 bases are a match to TRBD1. The junction had 11 bases not matched to a gene; V was cut back by 2 bases and J by 3 bases. CDR1 and CDR2 (germline): SGHAT, FQNNGV. The CDR3 length is 19 residues. In nucleotides, the CDR3 is TGTGCCAGCAGCTTACTCGGGACAGGGATCAGCTATGGGGCCAACGTCCTGACTTTC. It translates to CASSLLGTGISYGANVLTF.

There are many counts of this clonotype. The genes are TRBV28 and TRBJ1-2; no reliable D call. CDR3 length: 13 amino acids. Looked up from germline, CDR1 is MDHEN and CDR2 is SYDVKM. With 2 bases removed from V and 4 bases from J, the gap between germline ends came to 8 bases. For the CDR3, the DNA is TGTGCCAGCAGTTTAAGACCCCGCTATGGCTACACCTTC. Its translation: CASSLRPRYGYTF.

This clonotype was counted ten times or more. In DNA form, the CDR3 reads TGTGCCAGCAGGGAGGTTGGCTACACCTTC. This translates into CASREVGYTF. V usage is TRBV2 and J usage is TRBJ1-2; D not resolved. Germline CDR1 is SNHLY and CDR2 is FYNNEI. The CDR3 is 10 residues long. Between the trimmed V and J ends, which lost 6 bases and 7 bases, there was a span of 6 bases. Variable domain in full (rest from reference TRBV2 and TRBJ1-2): EPEVTQTPSHQVTQMGQEVILRCVPISNHLYFYWYRQILGQKVEFLVSFYNNEISEKSEIFDDQFSVERPDGSNFTLKIRSTKLEDSAMYFCASREVGYTFGSGTRLTVV.

This clonotype was seen ten or more times. The genes are TRBV12-3 or TRBV12-4 and TRBJ2-7; unclear D gene. The CDR3 loop spans 11 amino acids. The germline V and J ends were trimmed by 8 bases and 2 bases, with 7 bases remaining between them. As DNA, the CDR3 is TGTGCCAGCGGACCGCCCTACGAGCAGTACTTC. As protein: CASGPPYEQYF.